This TCR beta chain derives from a study of blood T cell repertoires in COVID-19. V lost 0 bases and J 8 bases, leaving 13 bases between the germline ends. CDR3 length equals 14 residues. Germline CDR1 LNHNV, CDR2 YYDKDF (reference sequence). Sequenced by immunoSEQ multiplex PCR; TCRdb stores in-frame clones only, minus some. Of roughly 200,000 clones in the sample, about 85% were seen once. The rearrangement links TRBV15 to TRBJ1-2; no reliable D call. The TCR comes from a man aged 55 to 70 with active or convalescent COVID-19. The sequenced material came from peripheral blood. This CDR3 is CATSREGAIWGYTF. The CDR3 DNA follows: TGTGCCACCAGCAGAGAGGGCGCAATCTGGGGCTACACCTTC.